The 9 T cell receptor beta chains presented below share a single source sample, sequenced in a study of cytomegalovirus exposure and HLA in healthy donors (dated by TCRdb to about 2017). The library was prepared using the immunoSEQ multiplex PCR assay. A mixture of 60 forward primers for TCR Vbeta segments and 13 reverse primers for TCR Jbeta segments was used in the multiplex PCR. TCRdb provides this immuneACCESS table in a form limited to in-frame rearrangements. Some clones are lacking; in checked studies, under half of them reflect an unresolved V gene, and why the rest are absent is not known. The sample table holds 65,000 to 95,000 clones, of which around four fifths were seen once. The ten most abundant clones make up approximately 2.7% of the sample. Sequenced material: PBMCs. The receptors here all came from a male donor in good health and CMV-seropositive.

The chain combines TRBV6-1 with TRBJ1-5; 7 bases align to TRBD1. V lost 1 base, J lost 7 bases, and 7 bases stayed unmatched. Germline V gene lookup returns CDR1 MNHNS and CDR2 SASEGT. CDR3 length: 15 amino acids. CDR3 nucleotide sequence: TGTGCCAGCAGTGAAGAAGGAAGGGGGCAACAGCCCCAGCATTTT. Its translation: CASSEEGRGQQPQHF.

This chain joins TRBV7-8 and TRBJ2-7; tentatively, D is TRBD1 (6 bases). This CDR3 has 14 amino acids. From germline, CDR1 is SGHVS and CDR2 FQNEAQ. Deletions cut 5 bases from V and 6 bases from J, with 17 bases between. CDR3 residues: CASSVVGRGGEQYF. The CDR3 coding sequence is TGTGCCAGCAGCGTAGTAGGCAGGGGCGGCGAGCAGTACTTC.

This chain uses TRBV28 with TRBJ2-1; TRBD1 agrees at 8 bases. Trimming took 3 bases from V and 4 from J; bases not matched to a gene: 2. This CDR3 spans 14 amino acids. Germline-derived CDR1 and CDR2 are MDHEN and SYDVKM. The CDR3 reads CASSLGQDYNEQFF. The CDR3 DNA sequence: TGTGCCAGCAGTTTGGGACAGGATTACAATGAGCAGTTCTTC.

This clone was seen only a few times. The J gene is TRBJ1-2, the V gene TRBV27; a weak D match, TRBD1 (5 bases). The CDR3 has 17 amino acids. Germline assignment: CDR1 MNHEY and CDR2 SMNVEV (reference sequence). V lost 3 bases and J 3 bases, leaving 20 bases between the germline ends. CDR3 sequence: CASSFRSINGQHYGYTF. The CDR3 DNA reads TGTGCCAGCAGTTTTCGGTCGATTAACGGACAACACTATGGCTACACCTTC.

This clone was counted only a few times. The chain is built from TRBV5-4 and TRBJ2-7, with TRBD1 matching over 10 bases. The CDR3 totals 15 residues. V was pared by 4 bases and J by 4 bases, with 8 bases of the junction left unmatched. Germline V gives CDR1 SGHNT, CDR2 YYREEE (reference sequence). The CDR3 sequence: CASSPRQGAAYEQYF. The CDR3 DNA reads TGTGCCAGCAGCCCCAGACAGGGGGCGGCGTACGAGCAGTACTTC.

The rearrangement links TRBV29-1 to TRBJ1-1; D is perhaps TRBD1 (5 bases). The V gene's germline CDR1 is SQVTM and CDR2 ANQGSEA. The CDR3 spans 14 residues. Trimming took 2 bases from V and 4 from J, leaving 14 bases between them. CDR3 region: CSVELGGAGTEAFF. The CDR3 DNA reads TGCAGCGTTGAACTAGGAGGGGCAGGCACTGAAGCTTTCTTT.

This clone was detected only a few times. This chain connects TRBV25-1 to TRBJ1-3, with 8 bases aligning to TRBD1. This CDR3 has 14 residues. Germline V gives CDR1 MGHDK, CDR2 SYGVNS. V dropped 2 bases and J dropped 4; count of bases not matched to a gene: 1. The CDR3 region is CASSETGGGNTIYF. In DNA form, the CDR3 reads TGTGCCAGCAGTGAAACAGGGGGAGGAAACACCATATATTTT.

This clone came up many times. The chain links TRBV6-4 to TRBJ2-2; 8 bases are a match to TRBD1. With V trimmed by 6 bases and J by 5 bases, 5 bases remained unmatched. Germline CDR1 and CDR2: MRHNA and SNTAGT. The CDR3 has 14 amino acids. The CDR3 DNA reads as TGTGCCAGCAGGGTACAGGGGGAAACCGGGGAGCTGTTTTTT. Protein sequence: CASRVQGETGELFF.

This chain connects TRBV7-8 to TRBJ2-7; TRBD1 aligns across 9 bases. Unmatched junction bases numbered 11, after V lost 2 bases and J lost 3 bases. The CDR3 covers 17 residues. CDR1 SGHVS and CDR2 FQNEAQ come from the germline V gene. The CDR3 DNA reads TGTGCCAGCAGCTTAAGTGAGGTGGGGGGACAGGGCTACGAGCAGTACTTC. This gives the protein CASSLSEVGGQGYEQYF.